A selection of T cell receptor beta chains follows, all from one sample in a study of control samples from healthy donors and cancer patients. Measured with immunoSEQ multiplex PCR; TCRdb has only the in-frame clones, and not every one. The sample holds 99,000 or so clones, roughly 78% seen once. Sequenced sample: blood. All receptors derive from a man aged 55 to 69 in good health. Each CDR3 is given with its conserved first and last residue. Each record gives: clone size, D gene, V gene, J gene, CDR3 protein, CDR3 DNA. The D gene is left open where the match is weak. The size field is filled for only some rows; it gives once, few, many or a size class.

-,-,TRBV7-2,TRBJ2-7,CASSSSRQQYF,TGTGCCAGCAGCTCGTCAAGGCAGCAGTACTTC
-,-,TRBV27,TRBJ1-1,CASSLSPTYGAFF,TGTGCCAGCAGTCTTTCCCCCACCTATGGGGCTTTCTTT
-,-,TRBV5-6,TRBJ1-1,CASSLFTTEAFF,TGTGCCAGCAGCTTGTTCACCACTGAAGCTTTCTTT
-,-,TRBV5-1,TRBJ1-5,CASSPGEVRWPNQPQHF,TGCGCCAGCAGTCCCGGGGAGGTGCGATGGCCCAATCAGCCCCAGCATTTT
-,-,TRBV9,TRBJ2-7,CASSVGTVSFEQYF,TGTGCCAGCAGCGTAGGGACAGTATCGTTCGAGCAGTACTTC
-,-,TRBV11-2,TRBJ2-7,CASSPGTVVEQYF,TGTGCCAGCAGCCCGGGGACGGTAGTTGAGCAGTACTTC
-,-,TRBV28,TRBJ1-1,CASTPGQPAHEAFF,TGTGCCAGCACCCCCGGACAGCCCGCCCATGAAGCTTTCTTT
-,-,TRBV10-3,TRBJ2-1,CAISNRGRGRYEQFF,TGTGCCATCAGTAACCGAGGGCGGGGGCGGTATGAGCAGTTCTTC
few,-,TRBV7-9,TRBJ1-3,CASSRSAASGNTIYF,TGTGCCAGCAGCCGATCGGCAGCCTCTGGAAACACCATATATTTT
-,-,TRBV6-4,TRBJ2-3,CASSYTAIPPDTQYF,TGTGCCAGCAGTTACACCGCCATTCCCCCAGATACGCAGTATTTT
-,-,TRBV6-1,TRBJ1-5,CASSEGFSGAVGQPQHF,TGTGCCAGCAGTGAAGGATTTTCGGGGGCGGTGGGTCAGCCCCAGCATTTT
-,TRBD1,TRBV30,TRBJ1-6,CASRPGQPNSPLHF,TGTGCCTCCCGCCCGGGACAGCCAAATTCACCCCTCCACTTT
-,-,TRBV7-6,TRBJ1-4,CASSSGQIRGRREKLFF,TGTGCCAGCAGCTCCGGACAGATAAGGGGGAGGCGTGAAAAACTGTTTTTT